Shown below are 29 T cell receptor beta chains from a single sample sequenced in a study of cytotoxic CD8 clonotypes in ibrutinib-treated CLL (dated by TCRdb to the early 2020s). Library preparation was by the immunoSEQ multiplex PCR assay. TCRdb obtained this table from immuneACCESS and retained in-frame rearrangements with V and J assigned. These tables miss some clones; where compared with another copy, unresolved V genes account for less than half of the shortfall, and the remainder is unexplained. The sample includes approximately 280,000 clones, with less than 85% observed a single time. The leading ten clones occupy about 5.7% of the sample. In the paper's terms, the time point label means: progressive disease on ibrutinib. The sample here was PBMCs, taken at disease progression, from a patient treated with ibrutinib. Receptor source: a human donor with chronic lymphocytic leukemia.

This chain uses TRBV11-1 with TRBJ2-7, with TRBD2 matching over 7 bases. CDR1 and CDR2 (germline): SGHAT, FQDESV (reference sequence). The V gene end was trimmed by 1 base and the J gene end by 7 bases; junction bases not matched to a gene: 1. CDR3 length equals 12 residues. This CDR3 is CASSLGAGEQYF. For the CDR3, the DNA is TGTGCCAGCAGCTTAGGAGCGGGAGAGCAGTACTTC.

The CDR3 spells CSATGNTEAFF. CDR3 nucleotides: TGCAGTGCTACAGGGAACACTGAAGCTTTCTTT. V is TRBV20-1 and J is TRBJ1-1; D gene uncertain. Trimming took off 4 bases at V and 1 base at J, with 4 bases between the two ends. The V gene's germline CDR1 is DFQATT and CDR2 SNEGSKA (reference sequence). The CDR3 sequence is 11 residues long.

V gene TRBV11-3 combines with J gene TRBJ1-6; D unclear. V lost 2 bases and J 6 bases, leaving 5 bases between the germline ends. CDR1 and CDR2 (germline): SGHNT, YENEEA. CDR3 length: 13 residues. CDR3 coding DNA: TGTGCCAGCAGCTTAAGTCCTAATTCACCCCTCCACTTT. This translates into CASSLSPNSPLHF.

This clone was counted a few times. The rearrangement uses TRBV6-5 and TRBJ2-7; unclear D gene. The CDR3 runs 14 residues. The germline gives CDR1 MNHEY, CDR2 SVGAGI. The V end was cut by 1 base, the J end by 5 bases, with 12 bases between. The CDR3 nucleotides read TGTGCCAGCAGTTACTGGCAGTCAGCCAACGAGCAGTACTTC. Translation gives CASSYWQSANEQYF.

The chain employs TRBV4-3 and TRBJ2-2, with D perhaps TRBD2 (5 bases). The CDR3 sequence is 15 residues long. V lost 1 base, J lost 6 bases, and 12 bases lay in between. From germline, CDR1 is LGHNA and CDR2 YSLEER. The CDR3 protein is CASSQVLGMAGELFF. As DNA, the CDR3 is TGCGCCAGCAGCCAAGTCCTCGGGATGGCCGGGGAGCTGTTTTTT.

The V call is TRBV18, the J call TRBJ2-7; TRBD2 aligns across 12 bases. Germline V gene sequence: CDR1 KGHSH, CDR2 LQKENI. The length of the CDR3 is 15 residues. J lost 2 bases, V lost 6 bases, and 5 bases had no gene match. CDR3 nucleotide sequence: TGTGCCAGCTCCCCTCGGACTAGCGGGACCTACGAGCAGTACTTC. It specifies CASSPRTSGTYEQYF.

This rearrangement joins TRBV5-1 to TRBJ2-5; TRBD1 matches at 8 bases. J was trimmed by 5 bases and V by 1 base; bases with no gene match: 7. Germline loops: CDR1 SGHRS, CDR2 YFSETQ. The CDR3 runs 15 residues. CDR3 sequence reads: CASSLRTGGMETQYF. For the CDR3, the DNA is TGCGCCAGCAGCTTGCGCACAGGGGGGATGGAGACCCAGTACTTC.

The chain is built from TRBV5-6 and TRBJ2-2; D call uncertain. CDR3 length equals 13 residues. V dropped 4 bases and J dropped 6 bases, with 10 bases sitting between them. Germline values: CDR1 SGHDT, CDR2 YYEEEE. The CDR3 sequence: CASSREVAGELFF. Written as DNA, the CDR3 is TGTGCCAGCAGCCGTGAAGTCGCCGGGGAGCTGTTTTTT.

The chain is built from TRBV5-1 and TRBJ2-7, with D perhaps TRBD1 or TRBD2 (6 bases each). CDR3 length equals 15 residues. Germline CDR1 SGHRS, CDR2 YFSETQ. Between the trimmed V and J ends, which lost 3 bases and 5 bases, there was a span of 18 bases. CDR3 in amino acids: CASSWGPGVSDEQYF. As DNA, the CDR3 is TGCGCCAGCAGCTGGGGGCCGGGGGTGAGCGACGAGCAGTACTTC. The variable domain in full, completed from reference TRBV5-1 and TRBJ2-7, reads KAGVTQTPRYLIKTRGQQVTLSCSPISGHRSVSWYQQTPGQGLQFLFEYFSETQRNKGNFPGRFSGRQFSNSRSEMNVSTLELGDSALYLCASSWGPGVSDEQYFGPGTRLTVT.

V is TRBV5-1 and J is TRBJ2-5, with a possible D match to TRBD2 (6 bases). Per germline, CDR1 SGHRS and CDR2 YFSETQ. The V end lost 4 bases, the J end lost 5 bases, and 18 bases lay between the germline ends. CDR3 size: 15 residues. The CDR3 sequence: CASSGGVPGGETQYF. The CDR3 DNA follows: TGCGCCAGCAGCGGCGGGGTCCCGGGCGGGGAGACCCAGTACTTC.

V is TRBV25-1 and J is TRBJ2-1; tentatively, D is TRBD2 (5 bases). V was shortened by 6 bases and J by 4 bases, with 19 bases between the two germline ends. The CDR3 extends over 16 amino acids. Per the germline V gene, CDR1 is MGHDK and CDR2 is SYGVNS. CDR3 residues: CASSSKRAAQYNEQFF. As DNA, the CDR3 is TGTGCCAGCAGCTCAAAGAGGGCAGCCCAATACAATGAGCAGTTCTTC.

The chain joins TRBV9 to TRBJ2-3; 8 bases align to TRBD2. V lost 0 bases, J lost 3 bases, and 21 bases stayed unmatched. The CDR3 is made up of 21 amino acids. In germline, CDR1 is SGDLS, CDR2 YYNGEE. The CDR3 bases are TGTGCCAGCAGCGTAGATCAGTGGGGGACTAGAGCGACCGTGTCAACAGATACGCAGTATTTT. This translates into CASSVDQWGTRATVSTDTQYF.

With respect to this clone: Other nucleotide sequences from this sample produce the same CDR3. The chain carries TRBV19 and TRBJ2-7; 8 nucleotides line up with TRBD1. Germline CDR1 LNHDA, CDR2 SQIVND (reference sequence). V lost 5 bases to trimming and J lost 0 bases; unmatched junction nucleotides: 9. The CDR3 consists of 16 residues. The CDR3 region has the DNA TGTGCCAGTAGTCCGTCCCGGACAGGGCTCTCCTACGAGCAGTACTTC. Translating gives CASSPSRTGLSYEQYF.

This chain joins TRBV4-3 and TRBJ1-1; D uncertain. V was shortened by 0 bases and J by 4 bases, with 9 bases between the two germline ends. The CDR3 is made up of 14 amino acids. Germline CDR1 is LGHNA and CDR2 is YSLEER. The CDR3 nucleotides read TGCGCCAGCAGCCAAGACCCCATGGGCACTGAAGCTTTCTTT. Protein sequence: CASSQDPMGTEAFF.

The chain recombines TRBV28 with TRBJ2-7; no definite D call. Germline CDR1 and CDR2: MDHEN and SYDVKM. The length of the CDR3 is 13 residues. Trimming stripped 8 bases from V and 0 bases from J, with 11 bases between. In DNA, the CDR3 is TGTGCCAGCTTCCGGGCTTCCTCCTACGAGCAGTACTTC. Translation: CASFRASSYEQYF.

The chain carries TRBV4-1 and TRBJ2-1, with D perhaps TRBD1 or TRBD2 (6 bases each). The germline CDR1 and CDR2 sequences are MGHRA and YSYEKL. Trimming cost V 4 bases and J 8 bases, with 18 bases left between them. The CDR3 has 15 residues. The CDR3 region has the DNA TGCGCCAGCAGCCCAAACCCGGGGGCTGACCATGAGCAGTTCTTC. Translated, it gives CASSPNPGADHEQFF.

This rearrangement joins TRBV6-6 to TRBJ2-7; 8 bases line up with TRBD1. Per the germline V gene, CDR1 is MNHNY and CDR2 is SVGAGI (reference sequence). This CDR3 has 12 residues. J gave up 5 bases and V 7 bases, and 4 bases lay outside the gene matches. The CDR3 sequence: CASTKTGDEQYF. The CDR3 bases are TGTGCCAGCACCAAGACAGGGGACGAGCAGTACTTC.

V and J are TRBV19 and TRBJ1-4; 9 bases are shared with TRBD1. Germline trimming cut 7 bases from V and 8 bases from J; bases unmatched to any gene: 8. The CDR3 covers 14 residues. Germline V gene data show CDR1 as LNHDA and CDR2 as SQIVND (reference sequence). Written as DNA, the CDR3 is TGTGCCAGTAAACTTTGGACAGGGGAGGAAAAACTGTTTTTT. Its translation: CASKLWTGEEKLFF.

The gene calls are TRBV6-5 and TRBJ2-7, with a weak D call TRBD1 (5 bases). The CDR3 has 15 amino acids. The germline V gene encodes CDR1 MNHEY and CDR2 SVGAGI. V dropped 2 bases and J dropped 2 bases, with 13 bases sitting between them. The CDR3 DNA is TGTGCCAGCAGTTACGGTGGGGCCACCGCCTACGAGCAGTACTTC. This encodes CASSYGGATAYEQYF.

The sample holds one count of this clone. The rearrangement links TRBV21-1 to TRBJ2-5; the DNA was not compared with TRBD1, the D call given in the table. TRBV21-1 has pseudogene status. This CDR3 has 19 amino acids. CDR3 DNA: TGTGCCAGCAGCAGTCACGGTTTGCAGGGTGGTGGGGTTCAAGAGACCCAGTACTTC. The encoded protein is CASSSHGLQGGGVQETQYF.

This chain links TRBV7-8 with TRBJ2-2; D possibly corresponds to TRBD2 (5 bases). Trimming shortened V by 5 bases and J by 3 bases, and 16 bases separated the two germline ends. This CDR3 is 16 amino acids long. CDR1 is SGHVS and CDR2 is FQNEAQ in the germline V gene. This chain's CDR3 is CASSQRWGADTGELFF. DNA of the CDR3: TGTGCCAGCAGCCAACGGTGGGGAGCGGACACCGGGGAGCTGTTTTTT.

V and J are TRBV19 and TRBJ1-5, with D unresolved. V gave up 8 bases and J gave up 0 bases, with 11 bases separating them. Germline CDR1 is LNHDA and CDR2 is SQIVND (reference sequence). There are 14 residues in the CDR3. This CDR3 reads CASSFLGSNQPQHF. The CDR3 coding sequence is TGTGCCAGTTCTTTTCTCGGTAGCAATCAGCCCCAGCATTTT.

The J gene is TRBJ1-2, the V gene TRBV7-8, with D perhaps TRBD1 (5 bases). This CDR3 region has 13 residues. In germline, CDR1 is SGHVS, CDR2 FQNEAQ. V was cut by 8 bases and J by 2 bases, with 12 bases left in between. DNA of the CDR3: TGTGCCAGCTCCCGTGGGGGAAACTATGGCTACACCTTC. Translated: CASSRGGNYGYTF.

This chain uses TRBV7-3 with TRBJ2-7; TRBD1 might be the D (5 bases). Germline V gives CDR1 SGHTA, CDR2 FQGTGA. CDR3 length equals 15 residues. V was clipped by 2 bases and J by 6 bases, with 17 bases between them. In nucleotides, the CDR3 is TGTGCCAGCAGCTTATTAGGGCAGGGATCATCCGAGCAGTACTTC. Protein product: CASSLLGQGSSEQYF.

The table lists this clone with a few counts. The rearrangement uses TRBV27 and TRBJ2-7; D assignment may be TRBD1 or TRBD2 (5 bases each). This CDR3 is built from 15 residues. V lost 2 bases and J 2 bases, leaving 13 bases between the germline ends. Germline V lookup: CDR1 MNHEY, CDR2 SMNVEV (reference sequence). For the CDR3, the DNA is TGTGCCAGCAGTTTAGACGGGGCGAGCACCTACGAGCAGTACTTC. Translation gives CASSLDGASTYEQYF.

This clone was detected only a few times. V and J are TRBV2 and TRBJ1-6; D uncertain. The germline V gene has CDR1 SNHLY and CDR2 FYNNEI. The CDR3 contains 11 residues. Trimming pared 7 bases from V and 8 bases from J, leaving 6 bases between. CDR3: CASIGDSPLHF. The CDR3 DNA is TGTGCCAGCATTGGTGATTCACCCCTCCACTTT.

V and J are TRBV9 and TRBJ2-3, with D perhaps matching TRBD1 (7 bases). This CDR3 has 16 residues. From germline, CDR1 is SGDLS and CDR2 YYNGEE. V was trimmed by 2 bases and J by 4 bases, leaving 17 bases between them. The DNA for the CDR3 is TGTGCCAGCAGCGTCTTTGCGGGACAGAGTCCAGATACGCAGTATTTT. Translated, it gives CASSVFAGQSPDTQYF.

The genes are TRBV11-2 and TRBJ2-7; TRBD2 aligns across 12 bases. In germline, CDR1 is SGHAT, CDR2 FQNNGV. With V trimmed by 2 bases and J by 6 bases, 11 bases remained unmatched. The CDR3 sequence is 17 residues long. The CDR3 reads CASSLYGTGLAGSEQYF. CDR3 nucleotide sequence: TGTGCCAGCAGCTTATATGGGACGGGACTAGCGGGCTCCGAGCAGTACTTC.

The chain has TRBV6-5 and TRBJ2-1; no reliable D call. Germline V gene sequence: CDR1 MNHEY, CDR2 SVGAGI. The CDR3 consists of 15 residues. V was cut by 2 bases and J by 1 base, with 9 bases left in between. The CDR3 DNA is TGTGCCAGCAGTTACGTCGGCGAGTCCTACAATGAGCAGTTCTTC. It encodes CASSYVGESYNEQFF.